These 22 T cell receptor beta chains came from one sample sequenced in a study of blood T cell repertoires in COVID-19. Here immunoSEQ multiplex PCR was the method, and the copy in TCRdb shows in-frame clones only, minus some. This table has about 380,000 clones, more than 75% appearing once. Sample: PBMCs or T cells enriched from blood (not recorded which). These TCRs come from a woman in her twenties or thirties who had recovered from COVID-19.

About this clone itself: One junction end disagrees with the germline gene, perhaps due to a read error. CDR3 in amino acids: CASKRDSYDEQFF. CDR3 coding DNA: TGTGCCAGCAAACGGGATAGCTACGATGAGCAGTTCTTC. The V and J genes are TRBV6-5 and TRBJ2-1, with D possibly matching TRBD2 (5 bases). The CDR3 is made up of 13 amino acids. CDR1 MNHEY and CDR2 SVGAGI come from the germline V gene.

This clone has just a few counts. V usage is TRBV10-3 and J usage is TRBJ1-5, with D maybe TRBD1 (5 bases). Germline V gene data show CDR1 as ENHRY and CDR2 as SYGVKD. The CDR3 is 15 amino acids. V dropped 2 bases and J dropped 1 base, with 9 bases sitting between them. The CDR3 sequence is CAISEGARSNQPQHF. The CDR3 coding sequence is TGTGCCATCAGTGAGGGGGCGAGGAGCAATCAGCCCCAGCATTTT.

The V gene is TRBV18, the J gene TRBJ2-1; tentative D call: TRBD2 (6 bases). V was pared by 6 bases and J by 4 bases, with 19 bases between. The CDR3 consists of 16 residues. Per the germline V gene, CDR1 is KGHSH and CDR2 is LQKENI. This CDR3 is CASSPRGTAVYNEQFF. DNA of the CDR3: TGTGCCAGCTCCCCCCGCGGGACCGCGGTTTACAATGAGCAGTTCTTC.

The CDR3 here is CASSQGTTGLRQPQHF. The CDR3 nucleotides are TGTGCCAGCAGCCAGGGTACGACAGGGCTAAGGCAGCCCCAGCATTTT. The J gene is TRBJ1-5, the V gene TRBV3-1 (or the pseudogene TRBV3-2); TRBD1 matches at 7 bases. The J segment lost 7 bases and the V segment lost 3 bases, leaving 12 bases of the junction unmatched. The CDR3 totals 16 residues. Germline assignment: CDR1 LGHDT and CDR2 YNNKEL (reference sequence).

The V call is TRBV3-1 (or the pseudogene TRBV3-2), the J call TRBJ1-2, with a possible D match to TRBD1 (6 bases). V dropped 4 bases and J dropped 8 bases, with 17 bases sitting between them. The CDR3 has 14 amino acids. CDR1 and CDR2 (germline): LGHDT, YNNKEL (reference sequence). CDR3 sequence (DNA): TGTGCCAGCAGCCGGGAGACACAGGGTAGGGGCTACACCTTC. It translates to CASSRETQGRGYTF.

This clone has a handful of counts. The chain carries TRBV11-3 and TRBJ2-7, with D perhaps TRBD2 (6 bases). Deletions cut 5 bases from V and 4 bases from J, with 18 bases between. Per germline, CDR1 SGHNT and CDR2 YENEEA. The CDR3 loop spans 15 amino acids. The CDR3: CASSIGGTEEYEQYF. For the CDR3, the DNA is TGTGCCAGCAGCATCGGCGGGACGGAAGAGTACGAGCAGTACTTC.

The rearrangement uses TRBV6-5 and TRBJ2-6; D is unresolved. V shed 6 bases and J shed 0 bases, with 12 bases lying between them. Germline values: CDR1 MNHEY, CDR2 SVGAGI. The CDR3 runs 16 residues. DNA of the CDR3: TGTGCCAGCAGCTACCACTCGATCTCTGGGGCCAACGTCCTGACTTTC. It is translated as CASSYHSISGANVLTF.

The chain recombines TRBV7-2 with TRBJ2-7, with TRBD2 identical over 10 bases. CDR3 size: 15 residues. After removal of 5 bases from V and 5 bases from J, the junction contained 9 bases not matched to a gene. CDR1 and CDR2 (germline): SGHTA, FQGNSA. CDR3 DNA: TGTGCCAGCAGCCCCTCTAGCGGGAGCGAGGACGAGCAGTACTTC. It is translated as CASSPSSGSEDEQYF.

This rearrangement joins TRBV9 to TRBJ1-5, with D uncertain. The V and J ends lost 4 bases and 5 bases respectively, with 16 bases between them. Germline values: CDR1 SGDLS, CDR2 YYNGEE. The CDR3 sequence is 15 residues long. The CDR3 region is CASSPDVGGHQPQHF. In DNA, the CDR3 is TGTGCCAGCAGCCCGGACGTCGGAGGGCATCAGCCCCAGCATTTT.

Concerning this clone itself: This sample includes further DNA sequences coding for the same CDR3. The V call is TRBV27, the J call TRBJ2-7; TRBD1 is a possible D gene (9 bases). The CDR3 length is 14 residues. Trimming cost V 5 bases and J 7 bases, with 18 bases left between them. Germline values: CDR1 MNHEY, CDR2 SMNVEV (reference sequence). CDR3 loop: CASSPGQGLGEQYF. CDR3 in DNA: TGTGCCAGCAGTCCGGGACAGGGACTAGGGGAGCAGTACTTC.

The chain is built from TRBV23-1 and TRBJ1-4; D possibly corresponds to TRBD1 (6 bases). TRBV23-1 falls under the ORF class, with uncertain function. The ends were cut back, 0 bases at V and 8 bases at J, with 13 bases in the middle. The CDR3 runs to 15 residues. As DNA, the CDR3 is TGCGCCAGCAGTCAATCGTCCAGGGGTGAGGAAAAACTGTTTTTT. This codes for CASSQSSRGEEKLFF.

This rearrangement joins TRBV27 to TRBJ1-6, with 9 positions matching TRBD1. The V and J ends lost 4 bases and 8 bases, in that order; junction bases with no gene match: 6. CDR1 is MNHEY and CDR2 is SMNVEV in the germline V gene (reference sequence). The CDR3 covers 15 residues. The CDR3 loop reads CASSYNRGPDSPLHF. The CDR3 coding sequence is TGTGCCAGCAGTTACAACAGGGGGCCTGATTCACCCCTCCACTTT.

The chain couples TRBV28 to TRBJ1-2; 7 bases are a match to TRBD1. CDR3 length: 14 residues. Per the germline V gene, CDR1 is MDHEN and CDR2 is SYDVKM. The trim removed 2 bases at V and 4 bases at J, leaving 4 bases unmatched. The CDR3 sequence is CASSLMTGSYGYTF. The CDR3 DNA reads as TGTGCCAGCAGTTTAATGACAGGGAGCTATGGCTACACCTTC.

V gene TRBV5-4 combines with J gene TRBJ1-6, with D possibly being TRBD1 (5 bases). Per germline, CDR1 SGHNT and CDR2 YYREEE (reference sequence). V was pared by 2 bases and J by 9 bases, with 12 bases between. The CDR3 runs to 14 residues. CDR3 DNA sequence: TGTGCCAGCAGCTTTTCAGGGTACTCTTCACCCCTCCACTTT. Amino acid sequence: CASSFSGYSSPLHF.

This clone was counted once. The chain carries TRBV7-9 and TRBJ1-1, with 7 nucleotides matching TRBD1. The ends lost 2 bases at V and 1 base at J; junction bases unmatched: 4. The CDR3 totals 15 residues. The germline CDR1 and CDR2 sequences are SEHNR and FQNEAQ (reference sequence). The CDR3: CASSLRGGGNTEAFF. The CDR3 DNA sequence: TGTGCCAGCAGCTTACGAGGGGGCGGGAACACTGAAGCTTTCTTT.

CDR3 coding DNA: TGTGCCATCAGCCGGGGAGCCACTGAAGCTTTCTTT. Translated: CAISRGATEAFF. The chain combines TRBV10-3 with TRBJ1-1; D gene uncertain. CDR1 and CDR2 from the germline V gene are ENHRY and SYGVKD. Trimming cost V 6 bases and J 4 bases, with 9 bases left between them. The CDR3 loop spans 12 amino acids.

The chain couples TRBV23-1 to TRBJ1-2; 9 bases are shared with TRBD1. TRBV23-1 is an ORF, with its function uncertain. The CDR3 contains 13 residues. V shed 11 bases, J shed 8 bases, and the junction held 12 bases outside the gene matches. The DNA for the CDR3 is TGCGCCCTTACCAGGGACAGGGATCGAGGCTACACCTTC. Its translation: CALTRDRDRGYTF.

The CDR3 DNA sequence: TGTGCCAGCAGCTTACCATTCCGGGGTCTTCGAACTGAAGCTTTCTTT. Its translation: CASSLPFRGLRTEAFF. The rearrangement links TRBV7-2 to TRBJ1-1; D uncertain. The CDR3 is 16 residues long. Germline V gene lookup returns CDR1 SGHTA and CDR2 FQGNSA. V was pared by 2 bases and J by 5 bases, with 18 bases between.

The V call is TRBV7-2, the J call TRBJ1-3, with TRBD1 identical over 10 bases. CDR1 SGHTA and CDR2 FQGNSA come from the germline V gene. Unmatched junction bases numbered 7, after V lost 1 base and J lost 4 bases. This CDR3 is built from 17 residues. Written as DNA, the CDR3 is TGTGCCAGCAGCTTAGGATGGGACAGGGGAAGGGGAAACACCATATATTTT. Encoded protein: CASSLGWDRGRGNTIYF. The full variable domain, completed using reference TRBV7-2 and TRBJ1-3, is GAGVSQSPSNKVTEKGKDVELRCDPISGHTALYWYRQSLGQGLEFLIYFQGNSAPDKSGLPSDRFSAERTGGSVSTLTIQRTQQEDSAVYLCASSLGWDRGRGNTIYFGEGSWLTVV.

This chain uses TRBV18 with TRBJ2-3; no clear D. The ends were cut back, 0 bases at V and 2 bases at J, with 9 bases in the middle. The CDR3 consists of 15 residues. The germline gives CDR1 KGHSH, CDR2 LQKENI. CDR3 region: CASSPPSVHTDTQYF. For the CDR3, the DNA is TGTGCCAGCTCACCACCATCCGTACACACAGATACGCAGTATTTT. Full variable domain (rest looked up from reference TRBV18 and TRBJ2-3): NAGVMQNPRHLVRRRGQEARLRCSPMKGHSHVYWYRQLPEEGLKFMVYLQKENIIDESGMPKERFSAEFPKEGPSILRIQQVVRGDSAAYFCASSPPSVHTDTQYFGPGTRLTVL.

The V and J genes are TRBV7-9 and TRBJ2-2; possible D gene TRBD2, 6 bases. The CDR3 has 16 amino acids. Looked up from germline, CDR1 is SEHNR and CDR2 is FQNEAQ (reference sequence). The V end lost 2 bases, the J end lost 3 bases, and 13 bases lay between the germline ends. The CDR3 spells CASSLHVTRDTGELFF. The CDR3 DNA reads TGTGCCAGCAGCTTACATGTGACTAGAGACACCGGGGAGCTGTTTTTT.

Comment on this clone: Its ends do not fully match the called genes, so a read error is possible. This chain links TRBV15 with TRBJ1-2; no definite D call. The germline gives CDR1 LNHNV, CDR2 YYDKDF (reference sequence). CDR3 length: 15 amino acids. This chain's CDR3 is CATSRVEGANYGYTF. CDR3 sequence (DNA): TGTGCCACCAGCAGAGTGGAGGGAGCTAATTATGGCTACACCTTC.